These T cell receptor beta chains were read from a single sample in a study of graft-versus-host responses after intestinal transplantation. No antigen has been assigned to these receptors. Repertoires were generated with immunoSEQ multiplex PCR, while TCRdb's copy carries only in-frame clones and drops some. The sample holds 80,000 to 100,000 clones, 83% seen once. Material: unstimulated CD8+ T cells sorted from spleen or lymph node cells, obtained before intestinal transplant. These receptors were obtained from a human donor who received an intestinal transplant. Each CDR3 is given with its conserved first and last residue. A D gene is named only where the DNA matches it firmly. Expanded clones get a size class; other rows say once, few or many, or leave the size out.

clone_size	d_call	j_call	v_call	cdr3_nt	cdr3_aa
NA	NA	TRBJ1-2	TRBV19	TGTGCCAGTAGTATTGGACACCCATATGGCTACACCTTC	CASSIGHPYGYTF
NA	TRBD1	TRBJ1-2	TRBV5-1	TGCGCCAGCAGCTTGACTCAGGGGGCGGATGGCTACACCTTC	CASSLTQGADGYTF
NA	TRBD2	TRBJ2-7	TRBV4-1	TGCGCCAGCAGCCAAGAACCTAGCGGTACCTACGAGCAGTACTTC	CASSQEPSGTYEQYF
NA	TRBD1	TRBJ1-1	TRBV2	TGTGCCAGCAGGTCCGACAGGGGGGGCCCTGAAGCTTTCTTT	CASRSDRGGPEAFF
NA	NA	TRBJ1-1	TRBV6-6	TGTGCCAGCAGTTACGGTCGGGGAGGCACTGAAGCTTTCTTT	CASSYGRGGTEAFF
NA	TRBD2	TRBJ2-5	TRBV11-2	TGTGCCAGCAGCTTAGTGGCAGCGGGGGGGGAGACCCAGTACTTC	CASSLVAAGGETQYF
NA	NA	TRBJ2-1	TRBV4-1	TGCGCCAGCAGCCAAGGTGGGGGCTCCTACAATGAGCAGTTCTTC	CASSQGGGSYNEQFF
few	NA	TRBJ2-7	TRBV7-9	TGTGCCAGCAGCTTCAACGAGCAGTACTTC	CASSFNEQYF
NA	NA	TRBJ2-7	TRBV15	TGTGCCACCAGCAGAGATAGAGAGGTAACCTACGAGCAGTACTTC	CATSRDREVTYEQYF
NA	TRBD1	TRBJ1-2	TRBV6-5	TGTGCCAGCAGTTACGACGGGACAGGGGATGGCTACACCTTC	CASSYDGTGDGYTF
NA	TRBD2	TRBJ2-1	TRBV18	TGTGCCAGCTCACCCCTAGGGCCCGGGAGGAATGAGCAGTTCTTC	CASSPLGPGRNEQFF
few	NA	TRBJ1-2	TRBV7-8	TGTGCCAGCAGCTTAGGGCAGGGACTCTATGGCTACACCTTC	CASSLGQGLYGYTF
NA	NA	TRBJ2-7	TRBV11-3	TGTGCCAGCAGCTTATGGGGTAACGAGCAGTACTTC	CASSLWGNEQYF
NA	NA	TRBJ2-7	TRBV4-1	TGCGCCAGCAGCCAAGATGGGGGACCCACCTACGAGCAGTACTTC	CASSQDGGPTYEQYF
NA	TRBD2	TRBJ2-7	TRBV19	TGTGCCAGTAGTACGGGACTAACGGGGGGGTACGAGCAGTACTTC	CASSTGLTGGYEQYF
NA	NA	TRBJ1-6	TRBV6-4	TGTGCCAGCAGTCTCACAGCAGGGGAAGTTAATTCACCCCTCCACTTT	CASSLTAGEVNSPLHF
NA	NA	TRBJ1-5	TRBV27	TGTGCCAGCAGTCCTGGGGTCTATAGCAATCAGCCCCAGCATTTT	CASSPGVYSNQPQHF
NA	NA	TRBJ1-3	TRBV19	TGTGCCAGTAAACTGGAAGTAGGACGGGCTGGAAACACCATATATTTT	CASKLEVGRAGNTIYF
NA	TRBD2	TRBJ2-1	TRBV5-6	TGTGCCAGCAGCTTGGTCTTTAGCGGGAGGGACCCCTACAATGAGCAGTTCTTC	CASSLVFSGRDPYNEQFF
NA	NA	TRBJ2-7	TRBV6-5	TGTGCCAGCAGCCGGACAGCCGAATACGAGCAGTACTTC	CASSRTAEYEQYF
NA	NA	TRBJ1-1	TRBV21-1	TGTGCCAGCAGAATACTAAAGACAGCGTTGGAAGCTTTCTTT	CASRILKTALEAFF
NA	NA	TRBJ1-2	TRBV29-1	TGCAGCGTTGAAGATCAGGACGTTATGGGGAATGGCTACACCTTC	CSVEDQDVMGNGYTF
once	NA	TRBJ2-1	TRBV11-3	TGTGCCAGCAGCATTAGGGACCGAGACAATGAGCAGTTCTTC	CASSIRDRDNEQFF
NA	NA	TRBJ1-2	TRBV2	TGTGCCAGACAGGGTTATGGCTACACCTTC	CARQGYGYTF
NA	NA	TRBJ2-6	TRBV7-6	TGTGCCAGCAGCCCAACCGGGCGGGCTAGCGACTCTGGGGCCAACGTCCTGACTTTC	CASSPTGRASDSGANVLTF
NA	TRBD1	TRBJ1-1	TRBV12-5	TGTGCTAGTGGTTCCGGACAGGTCGAGGAAGCTTTCTTT	CASGSGQVEEAFF
NA	TRBD2	TRBJ2-1	TRBV29-1	TGCAGCGTTGTGGCTAGCGGGAGTAGGAGTGGTGAGCAGTTCTTC	CSVVASGSRSGEQFF
NA	TRBD2	TRBJ2-1	TRBV4-1	TGCGCCAGCAGCCCCCGGACTGCTAGCGGGAGTAATGAGCAGTTCTTC	CASSPRTASGSNEQFF
NA	TRBD2	TRBJ2-3	TRBV18	TGTGCCAGCTCACCACCCCTAGCGGGGCCCTCCACAGATACGCAGTATTTT	CASSPPLAGPSTDTQYF
once	TRBD1	TRBJ1-1	TRBV29-1	TGCAGCGTTGATGCAGGGGGTGGCACTGAAGCTTTCTTT	CSVDAGGGTEAFF
NA	TRBD1	TRBJ2-7	TRBV28	TGTGCCAGCAGTCGCTACAGGGGTTCCGAGCAGTACTTC	CASSRYRGSEQYF
NA	TRBD1	TRBJ1-1	TRBV9	TGTGCCAGCAGCGACCCACCCGGGACAGGGGTCCTGAACACTGAAGCTTTCTTT	CASSDPPGTGVLNTEAFF
NA	TRBD1	TRBJ2-3	TRBV7-3	TGTGCCAGCAGCTTACAGGGGGCAGATACGCAGTATTTT	CASSLQGADTQYF
few	NA	TRBJ2-6	TRBV6-1	TGTGCCAGCAGTGAAGCGGACTTTGACTCTGGGGCCAACGTCCTGACTTTC	CASSEADFDSGANVLTF
NA	TRBD1	TRBJ2-5	TRBV4-1	TGCGCCAGCAGCCAAGATCCGCGTAACCCAGGCACAGGGGATTTAGAGACCCAGTACTTC	CASSQDPRNPGTGDLETQYF
NA	TRBD1	TRBJ2-2	TRBV11-2	TGTGCCAGCAGCTTAGATAACGAGGGACAGGGCGGCACCGGGGAGCTGTTTTTT	CASSLDNEGQGGTGELFF
once	TRBD1	TRBJ2-7	TRBV5-6	TGTGCCAGCAGCTCGGGGACAGGGGACGAGCAGTACTTC	CASSSGTGDEQYF
NA	NA	TRBJ2-7	TRBV30	TGTGCCTGGACCGGCGGGAACGAGCAGTACTTC	CAWTGGNEQYF
NA	NA	TRBJ2-3	TRBV7-9	TGTGCCAGCAGCCAAGGACAGACAGATACGCAGTATTTT	CASSQGQTDTQYF
NA	NA	TRBJ1-2	TRBV7-9	TGTGCCAGCAGCTTAGAGGAGACAAGCTATGGCTACACCTTC	CASSLEETSYGYTF